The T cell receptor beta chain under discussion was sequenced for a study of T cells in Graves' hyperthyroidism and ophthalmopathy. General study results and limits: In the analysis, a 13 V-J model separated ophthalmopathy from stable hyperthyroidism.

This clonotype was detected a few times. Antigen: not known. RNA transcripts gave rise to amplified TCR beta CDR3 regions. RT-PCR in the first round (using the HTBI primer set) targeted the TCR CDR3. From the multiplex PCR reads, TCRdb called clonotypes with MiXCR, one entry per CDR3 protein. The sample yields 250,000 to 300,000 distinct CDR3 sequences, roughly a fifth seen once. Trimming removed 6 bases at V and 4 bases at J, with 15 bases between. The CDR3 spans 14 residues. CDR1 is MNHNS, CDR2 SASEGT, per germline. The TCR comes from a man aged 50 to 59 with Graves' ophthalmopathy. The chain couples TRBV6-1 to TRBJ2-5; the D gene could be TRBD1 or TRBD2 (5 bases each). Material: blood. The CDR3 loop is CASRDSRGIETQYF. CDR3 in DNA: TGTGCCAGCAGAGACTCGAGGGGTATAGAGACCCAGTACTTC.